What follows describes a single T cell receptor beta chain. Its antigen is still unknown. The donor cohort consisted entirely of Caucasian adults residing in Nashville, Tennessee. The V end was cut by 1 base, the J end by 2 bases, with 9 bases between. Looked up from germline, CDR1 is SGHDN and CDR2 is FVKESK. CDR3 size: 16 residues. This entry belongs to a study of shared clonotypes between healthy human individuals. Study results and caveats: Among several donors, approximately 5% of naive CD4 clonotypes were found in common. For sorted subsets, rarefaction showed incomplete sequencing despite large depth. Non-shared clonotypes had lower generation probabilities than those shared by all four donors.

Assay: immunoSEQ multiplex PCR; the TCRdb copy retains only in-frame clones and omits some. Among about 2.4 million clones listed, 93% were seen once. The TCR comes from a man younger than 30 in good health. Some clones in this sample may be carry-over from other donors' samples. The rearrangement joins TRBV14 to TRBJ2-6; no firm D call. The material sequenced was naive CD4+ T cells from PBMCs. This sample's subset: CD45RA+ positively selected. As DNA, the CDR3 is TGTGCCAGCAGCCAAGGTTTGGGCGCTGGGGCCAACGTCCTGACTTTC. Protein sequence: CASSQGLGAGANVLTF. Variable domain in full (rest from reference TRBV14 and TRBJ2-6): EAGVTQFPSHSVIEKGQTVTLRCDPISGHDNLYWYRRVMGKEIKFLLHFVKESKQDESGMPNNRFLAERTGGTYSTLKVQPAELEDSGVYFCASSQGLGAGANVLTFGAGSRLTVL.